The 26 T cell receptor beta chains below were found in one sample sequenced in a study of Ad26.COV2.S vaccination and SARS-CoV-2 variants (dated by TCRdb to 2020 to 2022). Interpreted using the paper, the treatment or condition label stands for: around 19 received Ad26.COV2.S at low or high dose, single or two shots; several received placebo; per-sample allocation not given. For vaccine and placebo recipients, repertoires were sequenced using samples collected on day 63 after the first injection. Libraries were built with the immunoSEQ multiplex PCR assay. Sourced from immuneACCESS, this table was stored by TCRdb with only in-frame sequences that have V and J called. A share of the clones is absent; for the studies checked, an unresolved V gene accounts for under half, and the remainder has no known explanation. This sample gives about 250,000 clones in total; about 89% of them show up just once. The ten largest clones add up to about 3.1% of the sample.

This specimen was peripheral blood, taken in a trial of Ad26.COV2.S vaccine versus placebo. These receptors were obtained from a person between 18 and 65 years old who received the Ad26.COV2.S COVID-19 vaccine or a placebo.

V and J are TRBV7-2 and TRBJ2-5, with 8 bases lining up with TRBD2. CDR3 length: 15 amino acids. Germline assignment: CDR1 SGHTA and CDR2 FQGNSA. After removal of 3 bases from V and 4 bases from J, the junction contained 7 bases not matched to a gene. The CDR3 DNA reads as TGTGCCAGCAGCTTCAGCGGGAGCGTCGGAGAGACCCAGTACTTC. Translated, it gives CASSFSGSVGETQYF. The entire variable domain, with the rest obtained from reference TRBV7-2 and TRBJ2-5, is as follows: GAGVSQSPSNKVTEKGKDVELRCDPISGHTALYWYRQSLGQGLEFLIYFQGNSAPDKSGLPSDRFSAERTGGSVSTLTIQRTQQEDSAVYLCASSFSGSVGETQYFGPGTRLLVL.

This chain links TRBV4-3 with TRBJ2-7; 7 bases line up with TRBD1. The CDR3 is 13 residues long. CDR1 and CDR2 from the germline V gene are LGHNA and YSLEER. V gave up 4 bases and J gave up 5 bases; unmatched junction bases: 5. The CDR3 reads CASSPNRGHEQYF. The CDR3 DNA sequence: TGCGCCAGCAGCCCCAACAGGGGCCACGAGCAGTACTTC.

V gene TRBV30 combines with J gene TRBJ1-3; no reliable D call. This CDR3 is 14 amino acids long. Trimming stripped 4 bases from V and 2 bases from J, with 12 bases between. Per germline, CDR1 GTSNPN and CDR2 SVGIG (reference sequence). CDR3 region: CAWKRADPGNTIYF. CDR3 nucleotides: TGTGCCTGGAAGAGGGCAGATCCTGGAAACACCATATATTTT.

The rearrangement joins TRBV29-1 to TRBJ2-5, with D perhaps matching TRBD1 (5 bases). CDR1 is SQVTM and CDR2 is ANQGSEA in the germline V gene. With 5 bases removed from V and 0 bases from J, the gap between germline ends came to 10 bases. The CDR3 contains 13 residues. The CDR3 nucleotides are TGCAGCGTTCCGGCCAGGGACCAAGAGACCCAGTACTTC. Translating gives CSVPARDQETQYF.

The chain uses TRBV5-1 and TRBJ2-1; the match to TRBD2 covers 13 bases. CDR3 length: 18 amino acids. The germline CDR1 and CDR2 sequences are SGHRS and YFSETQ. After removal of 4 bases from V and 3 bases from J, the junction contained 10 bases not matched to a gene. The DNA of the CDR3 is TGCGCCAGCAGCCCCGGGACTAGCGGGGATTATAACTACAATGAGCAGTTCTTC. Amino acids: CASSPGTSGDYNYNEQFF.

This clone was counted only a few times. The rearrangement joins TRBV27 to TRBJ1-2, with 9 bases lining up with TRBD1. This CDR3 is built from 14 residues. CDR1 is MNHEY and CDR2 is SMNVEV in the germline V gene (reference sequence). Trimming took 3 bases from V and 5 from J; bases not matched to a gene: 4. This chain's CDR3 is CASSLTGGLYGYTF. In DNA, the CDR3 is TGTGCCAGCAGTTTGACAGGGGGATTATATGGCTACACCTTC.

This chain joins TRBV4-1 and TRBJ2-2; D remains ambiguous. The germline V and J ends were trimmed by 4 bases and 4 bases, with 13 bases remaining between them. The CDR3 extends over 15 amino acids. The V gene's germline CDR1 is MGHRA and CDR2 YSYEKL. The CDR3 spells CASSLQRTRTGELFF. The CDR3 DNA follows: TGCGCCAGCAGCCTTCAAAGAACCCGCACCGGGGAGCTGTTTTTT.

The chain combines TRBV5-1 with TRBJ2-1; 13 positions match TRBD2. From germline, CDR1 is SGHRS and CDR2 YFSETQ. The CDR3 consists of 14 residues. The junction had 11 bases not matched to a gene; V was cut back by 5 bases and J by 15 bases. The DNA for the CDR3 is TGCGCCAGCAGTATTGGACTAGCGGGAGCGATGCGGTTCTTC. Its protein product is CASSIGLAGAMRFF.

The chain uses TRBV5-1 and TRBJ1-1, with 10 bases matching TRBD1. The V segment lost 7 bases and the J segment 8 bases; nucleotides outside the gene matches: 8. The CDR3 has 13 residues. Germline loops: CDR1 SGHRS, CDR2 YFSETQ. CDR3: CASQRQGAGEAFF. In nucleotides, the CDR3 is TGCGCCAGCCAGAGACAGGGGGCGGGCGAAGCTTTCTTT.

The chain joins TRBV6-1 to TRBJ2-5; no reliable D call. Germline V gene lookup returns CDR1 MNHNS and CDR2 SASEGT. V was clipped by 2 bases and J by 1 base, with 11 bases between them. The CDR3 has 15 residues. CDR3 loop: CASSERAGTQETQYF. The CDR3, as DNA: TGTGCCAGCAGTGAAAGGGCAGGAACCCAAGAGACCCAGTACTTC.

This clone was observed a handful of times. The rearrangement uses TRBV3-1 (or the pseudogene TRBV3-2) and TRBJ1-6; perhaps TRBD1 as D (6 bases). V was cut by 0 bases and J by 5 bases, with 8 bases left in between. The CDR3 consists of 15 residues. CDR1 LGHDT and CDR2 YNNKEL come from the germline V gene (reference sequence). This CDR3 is CASSQDGQNNSPLHF. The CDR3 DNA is TGTGCCAGCAGCCAAGATGGACAGAATAATTCACCCCTCCACTTT.

The CDR3 coding sequence is TGTGCCAGCAGCTTAGTTTCCTCGACCCAGACCCAGTACTTC. Amino acid sequence: CASSLVSSTQTQYF. The chain combines TRBV7-2 with TRBJ2-5; D is unresolved. The CDR3 has 14 residues. Germline loops: CDR1 SGHTA, CDR2 FQGNSA. V shed 1 base and J shed 6 bases, with 12 bases lying between them.

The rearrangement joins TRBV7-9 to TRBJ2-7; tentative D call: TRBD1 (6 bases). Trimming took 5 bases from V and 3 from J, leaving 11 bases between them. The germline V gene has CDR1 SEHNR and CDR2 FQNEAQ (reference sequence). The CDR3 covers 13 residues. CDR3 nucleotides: TGTGCCAGCAGCGACCGGACAGACTACGAGCAGTACTTC. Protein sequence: CASSDRTDYEQYF.

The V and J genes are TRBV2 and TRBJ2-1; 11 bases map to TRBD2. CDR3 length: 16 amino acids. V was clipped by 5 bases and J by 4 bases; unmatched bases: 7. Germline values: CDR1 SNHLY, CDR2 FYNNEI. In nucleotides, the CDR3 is TGTGCCAGCAGTCCTAATAGCGGGAGGGAGTACAATGAGCAGTTCTTC. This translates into CASSPNSGREYNEQFF.

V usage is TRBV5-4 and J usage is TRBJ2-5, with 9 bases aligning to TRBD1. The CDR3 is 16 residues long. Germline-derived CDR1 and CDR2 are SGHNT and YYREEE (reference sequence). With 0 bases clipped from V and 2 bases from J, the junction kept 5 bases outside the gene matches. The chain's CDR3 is CASSLGAGTGQETQYF. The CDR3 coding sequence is TGTGCCAGCAGCTTGGGGGCCGGGACAGGGCAAGAGACCCAGTACTTC.

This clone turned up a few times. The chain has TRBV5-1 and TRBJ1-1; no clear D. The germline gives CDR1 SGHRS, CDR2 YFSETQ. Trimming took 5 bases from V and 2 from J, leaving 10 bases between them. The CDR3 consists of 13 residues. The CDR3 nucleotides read TGCGCCAGCAGTCCCAATACCAACACTGAAGCTTTCTTT. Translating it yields CASSPNTNTEAFF.

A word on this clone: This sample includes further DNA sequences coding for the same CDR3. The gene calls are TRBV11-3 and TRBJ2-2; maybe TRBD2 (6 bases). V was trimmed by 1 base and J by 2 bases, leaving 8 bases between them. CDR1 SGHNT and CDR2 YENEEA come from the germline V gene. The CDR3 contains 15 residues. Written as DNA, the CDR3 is TGTGCCAGCAGCTTAGCCGGGGGTAACACCGGGGAGCTGTTTTTT. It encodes CASSLAGGNTGELFF.

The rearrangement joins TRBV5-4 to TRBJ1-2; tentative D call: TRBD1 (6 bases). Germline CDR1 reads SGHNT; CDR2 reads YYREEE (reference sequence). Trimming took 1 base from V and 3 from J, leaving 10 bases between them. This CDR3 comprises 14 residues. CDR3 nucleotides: TGTGCCAGCAGCTTGTTGGGGGGCGACTATGGCTACACCTTC. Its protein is CASSLLGGDYGYTF.

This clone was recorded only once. The chain's CDR3 is CASSIIPGNTGELFF. CDR3 DNA: TGTGCCAGTAGTATCATTCCGGGGAACACCGGGGAGCTGTTTTTT. The rearrangement joins TRBV19 to TRBJ2-2; D not resolved. CDR3 length equals 15 residues. With 3 bases removed from V and 1 base from J, the gap between germline ends came to 9 bases. Germline assignment: CDR1 LNHDA and CDR2 SQIVND (reference sequence).

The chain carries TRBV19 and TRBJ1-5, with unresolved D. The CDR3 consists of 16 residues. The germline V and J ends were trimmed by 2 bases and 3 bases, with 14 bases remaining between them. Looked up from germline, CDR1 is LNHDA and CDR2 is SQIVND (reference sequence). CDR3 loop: CASSISGNRPNQPQHF. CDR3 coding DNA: TGTGCCAGTAGTATAAGTGGAAACCGACCCAATCAGCCCCAGCATTTT.

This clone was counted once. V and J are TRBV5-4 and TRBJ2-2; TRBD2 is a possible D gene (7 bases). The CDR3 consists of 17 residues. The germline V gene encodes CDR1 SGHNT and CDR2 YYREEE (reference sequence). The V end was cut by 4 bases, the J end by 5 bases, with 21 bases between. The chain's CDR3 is CASSGGRGAGVTGELFF. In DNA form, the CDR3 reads TGTGCCAGCAGCGGCGGCAGGGGTGCGGGAGTTACCGGGGAGCTGTTTTTT. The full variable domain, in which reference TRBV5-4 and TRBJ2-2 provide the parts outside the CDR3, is ETGVTQSPTHLIKTRGQQVTLRCSSQSGHNTVSWYQQALGQGPQFIFQYYREEENGRGNFPPRFSGLQFPNYSSELNVNALELDDSALYLCASSGGRGAGVTGELFFGEGSRLTVL.

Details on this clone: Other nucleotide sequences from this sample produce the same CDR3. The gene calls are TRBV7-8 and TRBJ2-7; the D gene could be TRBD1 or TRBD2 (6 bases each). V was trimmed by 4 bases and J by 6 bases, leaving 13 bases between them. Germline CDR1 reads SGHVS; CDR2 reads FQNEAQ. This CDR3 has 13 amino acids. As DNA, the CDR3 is TGTGCCAGCAGCTCGCAAGGGGGGCTCGAGCAGTACTTC. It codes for CASSSQGGLEQYF.

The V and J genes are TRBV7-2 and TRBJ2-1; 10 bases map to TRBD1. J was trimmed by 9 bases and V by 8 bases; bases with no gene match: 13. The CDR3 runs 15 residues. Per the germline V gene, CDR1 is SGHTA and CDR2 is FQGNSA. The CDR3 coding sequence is TGTGCCAGCGCAACTCACGGGACAGGGGCTGGTGAGCAGTTCTTC. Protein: CASATHGTGAGEQFF. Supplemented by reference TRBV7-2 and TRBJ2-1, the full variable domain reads GAGVSQSPSNKVTEKGKDVELRCDPISGHTALYWYRQSLGQGLEFLIYFQGNSAPDKSGLPSDRFSAERTGGSVSTLTIQRTQQEDSAVYLCASATHGTGAGEQFFGPGTRLTVL.

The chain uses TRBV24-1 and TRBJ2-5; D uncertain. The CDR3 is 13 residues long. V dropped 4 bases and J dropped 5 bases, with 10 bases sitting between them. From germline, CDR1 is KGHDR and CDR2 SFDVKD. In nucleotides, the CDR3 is TGTGCCACCAGTGAGTCACATCGGGAGACCCAGTACTTC. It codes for CATSESHRETQYF.

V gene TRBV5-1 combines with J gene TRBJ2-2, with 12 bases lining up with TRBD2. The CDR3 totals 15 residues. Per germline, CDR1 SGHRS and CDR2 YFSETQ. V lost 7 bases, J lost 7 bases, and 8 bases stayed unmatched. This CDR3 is CASGGLAGSDGELFF. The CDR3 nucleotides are TGCGCCAGCGGTGGACTAGCGGGATCTGACGGGGAGCTGTTTTTT.

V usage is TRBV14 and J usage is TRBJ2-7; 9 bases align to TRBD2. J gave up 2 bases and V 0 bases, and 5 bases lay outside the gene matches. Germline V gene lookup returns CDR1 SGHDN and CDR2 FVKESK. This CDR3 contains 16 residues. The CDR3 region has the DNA TGTGCCAGCAGCCAAGATGTGACTAGCGGAACCTACGAGCAGTACTTC. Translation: CASSQDVTSGTYEQYF. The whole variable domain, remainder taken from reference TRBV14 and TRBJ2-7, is EAGVTQFPSHSVIEKGQTVTLRCDPISGHDNLYWYRRVMGKEIKFLLHFVKESKQDESGMPNNRFLAERTGGTYSTLKVQPAELEDSGVYFCASSQDVTSGTYEQYFGPGTRLTVT.